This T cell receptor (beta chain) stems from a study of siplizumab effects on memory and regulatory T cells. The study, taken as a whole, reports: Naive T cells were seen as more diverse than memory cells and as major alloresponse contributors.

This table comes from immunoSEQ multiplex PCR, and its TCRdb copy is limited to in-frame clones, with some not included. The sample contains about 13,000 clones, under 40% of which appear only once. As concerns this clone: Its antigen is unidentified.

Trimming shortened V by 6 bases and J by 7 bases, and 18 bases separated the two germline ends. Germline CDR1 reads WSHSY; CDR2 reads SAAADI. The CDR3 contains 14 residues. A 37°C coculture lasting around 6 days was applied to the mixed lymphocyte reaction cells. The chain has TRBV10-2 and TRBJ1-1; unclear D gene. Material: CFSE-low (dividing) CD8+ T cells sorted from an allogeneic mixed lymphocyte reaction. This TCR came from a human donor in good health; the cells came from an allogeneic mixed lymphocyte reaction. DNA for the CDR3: TGCGCCAGCAGCCTCGTCATGGTTGCGGATGAAGCTTTCTTT. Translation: CASSLVMVADEAFF.